What follows are 24 T cell receptor beta chains derived from one specimen sequenced in a study of glioma-infiltrating T cells after dendritic cell vaccination. Time point described: after dendritic cell vaccination, including at tumor progression/relapse. Here immunoSEQ multiplex PCR was the method, and the copy in TCRdb shows in-frame clones only, minus some. This sample carries more than 95,000 clones, around 90% of them seen once, and the ten largest clones take 2.5% to 3.5%. The sample here was blood, taken after dendritic cell vaccination. The receptor set was obtained from a human donor with glioblastoma.

This clone was detected only once. The chain carries TRBV5-1 and TRBJ2-5; D might be TRBD1 (5 bases). The CDR3 consists of 13 residues. Trimming cost V 4 bases and J 3 bases, with 10 bases left between them. In germline, CDR1 is SGHRS, CDR2 YFSETQ. CDR3 nucleotides: TGCGCCAGCAGCCAGCAGGGTGAAGAGACCCAGTACTTC. Amino acids: CASSQQGEETQYF.

A single count supports this clone. The rearrangement links TRBV9 to TRBJ1-1; 10 nucleotides line up with TRBD1. The CDR3 extends over 18 amino acids. The junction had 12 bases not matched to a gene; V was cut back by 3 bases and J by 1 base. The V gene's germline CDR1 is SGDLS and CDR2 YYNGEE. The CDR3 here is CASSDPPGTGVTNTEAFF. CDR3 bases: TGTGCCAGCAGCGATCCACCAGGGACAGGGGTTACGAACACTGAAGCTTTCTTT.

CDR3 sequence (DNA): TGTGCCAGCAGTTTCGGGGGGGACACTGAAGCTTTCTTT. Amino acid sequence: CASSFGGDTEAFF. The chain uses TRBV28 and TRBJ1-1; TRBD1 is a possible D gene (5 bases). Trimming took 3 bases from V and 3 from J, leaving 8 bases between them. The CDR3 is made up of 13 amino acids. CDR1 and CDR2 from the germline V gene are MDHEN and SYDVKM.

This chain joins TRBV6-1 and TRBJ1-4, with TRBD1 as a possible D gene (6 bases). The germline CDR1 and CDR2 sequences are MNHNS and SASEGT. V lost 3 bases and J lost 7, with 15 bases in between. CDR3 length: 15 amino acids. Here the CDR3 reads CASSDVQGLGEKLFF. The DNA for the CDR3 is TGTGCCAGCAGTGATGTACAGGGTTTAGGTGAAAAACTGTTTTTT.

The J gene is TRBJ1-2, the V gene TRBV6-5; D is perhaps TRBD1 (6 bases). The CDR3 extends over 12 amino acids. V dropped 6 bases and J dropped 8 bases, with 13 bases sitting between them. The V gene's germline CDR1 is MNHEY and CDR2 SVGAGI. CDR3 bases: TGTGCCAGCAGACACAGGGAAGGAGGCTACACCTTC. Its protein product is CASRHREGGYTF.

The chain carries TRBV10-2 and TRBJ2-3, with TRBD1 matching 8 bases. This CDR3 comprises 13 residues. In germline, CDR1 is WSHSY, CDR2 SAAADI. V gave up 8 bases and J gave up 0 bases; unmatched junction bases: 1. The CDR3 nucleotides are TGCGCCAGCGGACAGGGAAGCACAGATACGCAGTATTTT. This gives the protein CASGQGSTDTQYF.

The chain couples TRBV19 to TRBJ1-5; maybe TRBD1 (5 bases). The CDR3 has 15 amino acids. CDR1 and CDR2 (germline): LNHDA, SQIVND (reference sequence). V was shortened by 7 bases and J by 1 base, with 14 bases between the two germline ends. In DNA, the CDR3 is TGTGCCAGTACGGAGGGGCGGGGGAGCAATCAGCCCCAGCATTTT. Amino acid sequence: CASTEGRGSNQPQHF.

The chain combines TRBV10-3 with TRBJ1-2; TRBD1 matches at 8 bases. CDR3 size: 18 residues. V trimming: 2 bases; J trimming: 7 bases; junction bases outside the gene matches: 18. CDR1 and CDR2 (germline): ENHRY, SYGVKD. As DNA, the CDR3 is TGTGCCATCAGTGAGGAGGGACAGGCACTAAAGGGGCAGTCTGGCTACACCTTC. This encodes CAISEEGQALKGQSGYTF.

The V and J genes are TRBV11-2 and TRBJ2-1; D call uncertain. V was trimmed by 0 bases and J by 1 base, leaving 7 bases between them. CDR3 length equals 15 residues. Per germline, CDR1 SGHAT and CDR2 FQNNGV. Here the CDR3 DNA reads TGTGCCAGCAGCTTAGAGGTGAGGTCCTACAATGAGCAGTTCTTC. This codes for CASSLEVRSYNEQFF. The full variable domain, rest sourced from reference TRBV11-2 and TRBJ2-1, is EAGVAQSPRYKIIEKRQSVAFWCNPISGHATLYWYQQILGQGPKLLIQFQNNGVVDDSQLPKDRFSAERLKGVDSTLKIQPAKLEDSAVYLCASSLEVRSYNEQFFGPGTRLTVL.

The V and J genes are TRBV5-6 and TRBJ1-4; 10 nucleotides match TRBD1. Germline V gene data show CDR1 as SGHDT and CDR2 as YYEEEE. The CDR3 spans 17 residues. V was clipped by 3 bases and J by 3 bases; unmatched bases: 8. CDR3 region: CASSYYGQGGPNEKLFF. In nucleotides, the CDR3 is TGTGCCAGCAGCTACTACGGACAGGGGGGACCTAATGAAAAACTGTTTTTT.

This chain connects TRBV7-2 to TRBJ2-7; TRBD2 aligns across 10 bases. CDR3 size: 16 residues. Germline CDR1 reads SGHTA; CDR2 reads FQGNSA. The V segment lost 5 bases and the J segment 2 bases; nucleotides outside the gene matches: 9. The CDR3: CASSGAASGRAYEQYF. CDR3 DNA: TGTGCCAGCAGCGGAGCTGCGAGCGGGAGGGCCTACGAGCAGTACTTC.

The chain carries TRBV23-1 and TRBJ1-5; TRBD1 matches 9 bases. TRBV23-1 is placed among ORFs of uncertain function. The CDR3 has 14 residues. Losses at the gene ends were 8 bases for V and 8 bases for J; bases not matched to a gene: 10. The CDR3 DNA follows: TGCGCCAGCTCTTCGGGACAGGGAGTAAAGCCCCAGCATTTT. It is translated as CASSSGQGVKPQHF.

This rearrangement joins TRBV2 to TRBJ1-5; D gene unclear. The V end lost 6 bases, the J end lost 7 bases, and 13 bases lay between the germline ends. The CDR3 has 13 amino acids. Germline-derived CDR1 and CDR2 are SNHLY and FYNNEI. The CDR3 protein is CASSVSGRQPQHF. CDR3 coding DNA: TGTGCCAGCAGCGTGTCGGGGAGACAGCCCCAGCATTTT.

The chain joins TRBV30 to TRBJ2-1; TRBD1 agrees at 7 bases. The J segment lost 8 bases and the V segment lost 1 base, leaving 14 bases of the junction unmatched. Germline CDR1 and CDR2: GTSNPN and SVGIG (reference sequence). This CDR3 region has 16 residues. CDR3 nucleotide sequence: TGTGCCTGGAGTGACAGGGGTTGGGGGAGTGGGGATGAGCAGTTCTTC. Translating gives CAWSDRGWGSGDEQFF.

This chain joins TRBV18 and TRBJ2-2; TRBD1 matches 7 bases. CDR3 length: 15 residues. Germline V gene sequence: CDR1 KGHSH, CDR2 LQKENI. The ends lost 1 base at V and 5 bases at J; junction bases unmatched: 4. Here the CDR3 reads CASSPRQGETGELFF. DNA of the CDR3: TGTGCCAGCTCACCACGACAGGGAGAGACCGGGGAGCTGTTTTTT.

This clone was seen a handful of times. The genes are TRBV2 and TRBJ2-7; 8 bases are shared with TRBD1. Germline CDR1 reads SNHLY; CDR2 reads FYNNEI. The CDR3 is 15 amino acids. J lost 4 bases, V lost 4 bases, and 9 bases had no gene match. The DNA for the CDR3 is TGTGCCAGCAGTGCGACGGGGAACAGGGGGTACGAGCAGTACTTC. Translation: CASSATGNRGYEQYF.

The V gene is TRBV6-1, the J gene TRBJ2-3; 9 bases match TRBD2. V shed 1 base and J 2 bases; nucleotides not matched to a gene: 4. Germline V CDR1 and CDR2: MNHNS, SASEGT. CDR3 length: 16 amino acids. The CDR3, as DNA: TGTGCCAGCAGTGAAGAGGCGGGAGGGTCCACAGATACGCAGTATTTT. This translates into CASSEEAGGSTDTQYF.

This chain uses TRBV6-5 with TRBJ2-7, with 9 nucleotides matching TRBD1. CDR3 length: 13 residues. Germline V gene sequence: CDR1 MNHEY, CDR2 SVGAGI. V lost 9 bases and J lost 5; bases outside the gene matches: 8. The CDR3 sequence: CASGGTGYNEQYF. The CDR3 DNA reads as TGTGCCAGTGGTGGGACAGGGTACAACGAGCAGTACTTC.

The genes are TRBV11-2 and TRBJ1-4, with a tentative D call TRBD1 (6 bases). The germline V gene encodes CDR1 SGHAT and CDR2 FQNNGV. Trimming pared 5 bases from V and 5 bases from J, leaving 15 bases between. This CDR3 is 15 amino acids long. This CDR3 reads CASSILGGSNEKLFF. The CDR3, as DNA: TGTGCCAGCAGCATTCTAGGGGGTTCCAATGAAAAACTGTTTTTT.

The DNA of the CDR3 is TGTGCCAGCAGCTTGGTGGGGGAGGGGAATGAGCAGTTCTTC. Protein sequence: CASSLVGEGNEQFF. The V gene is TRBV5-4, the J gene TRBJ2-1, with TRBD2 identical over 7 bases. The germline V gene has CDR1 SGHNT and CDR2 YYREEE (reference sequence). The ends lost 0 bases at V and 7 bases at J; junction bases unmatched: 4. The length of the CDR3 is 14 residues. The whole variable domain, remainder taken from reference TRBV5-4 and TRBJ2-1, is ETGVTQSPTHLIKTRGQQVTLRCSSQSGHNTVSWYQQALGQGPQFIFQYYREEENGRGNFPPRFSGLQFPNYSSELNVNALELDDSALYLCASSLVGEGNEQFFGPGTRLTVL.

This clone was detected only once. The V gene is TRBV5-1, the J gene TRBJ2-1, with 9 nucleotides matching TRBD2. The length of the CDR3 is 16 residues. Looked up from germline, CDR1 is SGHRS and CDR2 is YFSETQ. The ends lost 0 bases at V and 2 bases at J; junction bases unmatched: 3. CDR3 bases: TGCGCCAGCAGCTTGGGATCTAGCGGGGCCTACAATGAGCAGTTCTTC. Its translation is CASSLGSSGAYNEQFF.

The V call is TRBV18, the J call TRBJ2-5; D possibly corresponds to TRBD2 (6 bases). The V gene's germline CDR1 is KGHSH and CDR2 LQKENI. V was clipped by 3 bases and J by 5 bases, with 10 bases between them. CDR3 length: 13 amino acids. The CDR3 DNA is TGTGCCAGCTCACCGGAGGGCGGGGAGACCCAGTACTTC. Its translation is CASSPEGGETQYF.

The chain is built from TRBV6-6 and TRBJ1-2, with 10 bases that match TRBD1. Germline CDR1 reads MNHNY; CDR2 reads SVGAGI (reference sequence). The CDR3 length is 16 residues. V trimming: 6 bases; J trimming: 1 base; junction bases outside the gene matches: 8. The CDR3 here is CASSRFGQGDNYGYTF. Written as DNA, the CDR3 is TGTGCCAGCAGCCGTTTTGGACAGGGGGATAACTATGGCTACACCTTC.

J is TRBJ1-5 and V is TRBV18; D is ambiguous. Germline V CDR1 and CDR2: KGHSH, LQKENI. This CDR3 contains 14 residues. V lost 6 bases and J 6 bases, leaving 15 bases between the germline ends. CDR3 bases: TGTGCCAGCTCGCTACAAGGAGAGGGTCAGCCCCAGCATTTT. This codes for CASSLQGEGQPQHF. The whole variable domain, filled in from reference TRBV18 and TRBJ1-5, reads NAGVMQNPRHLVRRRGQEARLRCSPMKGHSHVYWYRQLPEEGLKFMVYLQKENIIDESGMPKERFSAEFPKEGPSILRIQQVVRGDSAAYFCASSLQGEGQPQHFGDGTRLSIL.